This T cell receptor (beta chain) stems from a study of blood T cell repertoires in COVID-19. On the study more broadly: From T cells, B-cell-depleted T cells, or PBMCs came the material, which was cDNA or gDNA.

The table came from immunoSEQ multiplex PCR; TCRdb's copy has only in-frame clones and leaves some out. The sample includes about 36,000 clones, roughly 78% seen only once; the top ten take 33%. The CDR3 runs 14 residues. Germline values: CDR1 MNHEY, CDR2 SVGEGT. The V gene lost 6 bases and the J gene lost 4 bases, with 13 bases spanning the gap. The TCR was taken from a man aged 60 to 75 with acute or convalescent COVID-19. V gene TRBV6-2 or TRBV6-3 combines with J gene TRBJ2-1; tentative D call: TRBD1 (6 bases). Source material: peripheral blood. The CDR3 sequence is CASSLQGPYNEQFF. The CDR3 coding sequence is TGTGCCAGCAGCCTACAGGGACCGTACAATGAGCAGTTCTTC.